This TCR beta chain was obtained from a study of T cell repertoires in cytomegalovirus infection (dated by TCRdb to between 2019 and 2020). With respect to the entire study: The peptide stimulations were aimed at well-studied HLA-B-restricted epitopes as well as recently identified HLA-C-restricted CMV epitopes, whose presentation resists viral immunomodulation. Donor HLA type was relevant to the analysis, because carriage of CMV infection together with the matching HLA type was indicated by public TCR beta signatures. What the study reported, not specific to this receptor: Carriers of CMV infection plus the relevant HLA type were discriminated by the cumulative frequency of public TCR beta family members in the study cohort and in an independent roughly 400-donor cohort. The ex vivo response was dominated by HLA-C-restricted CMV-specific TCR beta clonotypes, which also provided the single most frequent clonotype in two of eight donors.

The germline V gene specifies MGHRA as CDR1 and YSYEKL as CDR2. V loses 0 bases of germline sequence and J loses 6 bases, and the interval between the two ends is 12 bases. From the cysteine through the phenylalanine, the CDR3 covers 15 amino acids. The kept DNA is CDR3 alone, 45 bases in frame from the first base. The treatment or condition label for this specimen denotes: in vitro stimulation with specific CMV peptide epitopes to enrich CMV-specific T cells. This clonotype was detected a few times. This receptor's antigen is unknown. Per-nucleotide qualities are absent, and no much larger clonotype sits a single base away. Sequencing relied on an Illumina HiSeq 1500. Starting from the raw public reads, TCRdb applied fastp trimming at Q25, assembled clones with MiXCR and retained in-frame beta chains. Entries that share a CDR3 protein sequence are merged under the most common genes and DNA. The sample has around 85,000 distinct CDR3 sequences on record, 45% to 50% of them singletons. The ten most abundant clones make up more than 85% of the sample.

The chain is assembled from TRBV4-1 and TRBJ1-5; the D segment cannot be called with confidence. Sequenced here: CD8+ T cells from cultured PBMCs, sampled from culture after CMV antigen stimulation. The receptor was derived from a human donor in good health (CMV status not recorded). Some clones in this sample may be carry-over from other donors' samples. In nucleotide form, the sequence is TGCGCCAGCAGCCAAGAAGGGAGGAAGGGTCAGCCCCAGCATTTT. It translates to CASSQEGRKGQPQHF.